This T cell receptor (beta chain) was sequenced during a study of CXCR3-negative and CXCR3-positive naive CD8 T cells. Findings of the study overall: Higher TRB CDR3 hydrophobicity marked CXCR3-positive naive cells relative to CXCR3-negative naive cells. Naive CXCR3-negative and CXCR3-positive cells had similar TRBV-TRBJ usage; memory differed.

The CDR3 runs to 14 residues. Germline V lookup: CDR1 ENHRY, CDR2 SYGVKD. Through 5' RACE with UMI labels, the TRB cDNA libraries were prepared. TCRdb reworked the 5' RACE reads into one entry per CDR3 protein, no DNA. Its listing shows approximately 48,000 distinct CDR3 sequences. Worth noting for this clonotype: What it recognizes is unknown.

Triplicate sorts, 320,000 or so cells apiece, were made for each CD8+ T cell subset. The TCR was taken from a human donor in good health. Some clones in this sample may be carry-over from other donors' samples. The sequencing input was naive CXCR3+ CD8+ T cells from blood. Regarding subset: CD45RO-CCR7+CD27+CD95- naive CD8+ T cells expressing CXCR3 (TNR3+). V gene TRBV10-3 combines with J gene TRBJ2-1; absent DNA, TCRdb's TRBD2 call cannot be checked. CDR3 in amino acids: CAIQEGSSYNEQFF.